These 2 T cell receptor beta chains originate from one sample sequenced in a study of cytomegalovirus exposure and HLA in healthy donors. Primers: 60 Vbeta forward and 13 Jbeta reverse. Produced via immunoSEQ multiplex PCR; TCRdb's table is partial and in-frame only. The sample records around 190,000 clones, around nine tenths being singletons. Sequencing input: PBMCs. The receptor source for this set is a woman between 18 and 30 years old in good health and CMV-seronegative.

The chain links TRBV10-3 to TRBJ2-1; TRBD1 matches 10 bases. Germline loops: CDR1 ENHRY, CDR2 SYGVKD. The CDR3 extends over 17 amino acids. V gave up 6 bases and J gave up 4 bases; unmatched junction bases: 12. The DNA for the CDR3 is TGTGCCATCAGACCCGGGACAGGGGTTGAACCTTACAATGAGCAGTTCTTC. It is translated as CAIRPGTGVEPYNEQFF.

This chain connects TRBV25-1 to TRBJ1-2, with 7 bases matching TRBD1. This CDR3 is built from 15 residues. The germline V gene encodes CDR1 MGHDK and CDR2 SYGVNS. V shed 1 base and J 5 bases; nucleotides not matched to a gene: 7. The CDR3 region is CASSESTGEWYGYTF. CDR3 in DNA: TGTGCCAGCAGTGAATCCACAGGGGAATGGTATGGCTACACCTTC.